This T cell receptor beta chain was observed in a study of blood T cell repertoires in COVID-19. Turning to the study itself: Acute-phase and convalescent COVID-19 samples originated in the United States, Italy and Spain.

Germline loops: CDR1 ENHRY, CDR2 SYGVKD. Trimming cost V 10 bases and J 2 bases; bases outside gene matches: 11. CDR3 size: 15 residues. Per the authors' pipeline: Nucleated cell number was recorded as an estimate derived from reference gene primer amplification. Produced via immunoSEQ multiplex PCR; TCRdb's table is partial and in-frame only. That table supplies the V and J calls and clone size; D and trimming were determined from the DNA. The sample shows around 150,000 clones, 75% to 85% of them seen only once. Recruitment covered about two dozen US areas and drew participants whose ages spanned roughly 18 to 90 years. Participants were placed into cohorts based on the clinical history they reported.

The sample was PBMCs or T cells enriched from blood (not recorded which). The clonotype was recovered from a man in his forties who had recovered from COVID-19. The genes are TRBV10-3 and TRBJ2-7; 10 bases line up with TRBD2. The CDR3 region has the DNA TGTGCCACCGGGGGCGGGAGCGGGGGGGCCTACGAGCAGTACGTC. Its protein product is CATGGGSGGAYEQYV.